What follows are 25 T cell receptor beta chains derived from one specimen sequenced in a study of OX40 agonist ivuxolimab in advanced cancers. The table came from immunoSEQ multiplex PCR; TCRdb's copy has only in-frame clones and leaves some out. The sample records approximately 10,000 clones, almost 90% being singletons. The material sequenced was CD4+ or CD8+ T cells sorted from blood, taken in a trial of the OX40 agonist ivuxolimab. Source of these receptors: an adult with an advanced solid tumor such as melanoma, head and neck, liver or kidney cancer.

V gene TRBV7-6 combines with J gene TRBJ2-1; 9 nucleotides align to TRBD2. V was clipped by 1 base and J by 3 bases; unmatched bases: 4. Looked up from germline, CDR1 is SGHVS and CDR2 is FNYEAQ. The CDR3 consists of 16 residues. CDR3 residues: CASSLGGGVYYNEQFF. The CDR3 nucleotides read TGTGCCAGCAGCTTAGGCGGGGGGGTTTACTACAATGAGCAGTTCTTC.

This clone was recorded once. The CDR3 spells CASSSGTVGNSPLHF. CDR3 nucleotide sequence: TGTGCCAGCAGCTCAGGGACAGTGGGTAATTCACCCCTCCACTTT. The rearrangement joins TRBV11-3 to TRBJ1-6, with 7 bases lining up with TRBD1. V shed 4 bases and J 6 bases; nucleotides not matched to a gene: 6. CDR1 SGHNT and CDR2 YENEEA come from the germline V gene. CDR3 length: 15 amino acids.

The CDR3 reads CASSLLLQGDYEQYF. CDR3 bases: TGTGCCAGCAGCTTACTTCTACAGGGCGACTACGAGCAGTACTTC. The chain recombines TRBV7-6 with TRBJ2-7; weak D call: TRBD1 (6 bases). This CDR3 region has 15 residues. Germline CDR1 SGHVS, CDR2 FNYEAQ. V shed 2 bases and J shed 3 bases, with 14 bases lying between them.

V and J are TRBV5-8 and TRBJ2-6; possibly TRBD2 for D (5 bases). There are 16 residues in the CDR3. V was shortened by 4 bases and J by 1 base, with 12 bases between the two germline ends. Per germline, CDR1 SGHTS and CDR2 YDEGEE. The DNA of the CDR3 is TGTGCCAGCAGCCATTATGGGGAGTCTGGGGCCAACGTCCTGACTTTC. Its translation is CASSHYGESGANVLTF.

The V and J genes are TRBV11-3 and TRBJ2-2, with D hard to call. The germline V and J ends were trimmed by 0 bases and 3 bases, with 17 bases remaining between them. This CDR3 has 18 residues. Germline V CDR1 and CDR2: SGHNT, YENEEA. The CDR3 region has the DNA TGTGCCAGCAGCTTAGATCTTCGGCACCCCGGATACACCGGGGAGCTGTTTTTT. Translating it yields CASSLDLRHPGYTGELFF.

The chain links TRBV7-9 to TRBJ2-7; D is undetermined. Germline CDR1 SEHNR, CDR2 FQNEAQ (reference sequence). V was pared by 5 bases and J by 0 bases, with 11 bases between. This CDR3 region has 14 residues. The CDR3 bases are TGTGCCAGCAGCCCGACACTATCCTCCTACGAGCAGTACTTC. Translation gives CASSPTLSSYEQYF.

V and J are TRBV27 and TRBJ2-5, with 7 bases matching TRBD1. The germline CDR1 and CDR2 sequences are MNHEY and SMNVEV (reference sequence). With V trimmed by 6 bases and J by 3 bases, 13 bases remained unmatched. This CDR3 has 16 residues. The chain's CDR3 is CASSPVFRDRKETQYF. DNA of the CDR3: TGTGCCAGCAGCCCAGTGTTCCGGGACAGAAAAGAGACCCAGTACTTC.

This clone is categorized as medium-sized (0.01 to 0.1%). Here the CDR3 reads CATSRDDWRAGTDFLLHF. In nucleotides, the CDR3 is TGTGCCACCAGCAGAGATGATTGGCGAGCCGGGACGGACTTTCTCCTCCACTTT. This chain uses TRBV15 with TRBJ1-6, with D perhaps TRBD1 (5 bases). There are 18 residues in the CDR3. V was pared by 0 bases and J by 15 bases, with 27 bases between. Germline V gene data show CDR1 as LNHNV and CDR2 as YYDKDF (reference sequence).

The CDR3 DNA reads TGTGCCAGCAGCTTAGGGGGGACAGGGTACTATGGCTACACCTTC. It is translated as CASSLGGTGYYGYTF. This rearrangement joins TRBV7-2 to TRBJ1-2; TRBD1 matches 9 bases. Germline V gene lookup returns CDR1 SGHTA and CDR2 FQGNSA. The ends lost 1 base at V and 3 bases at J; junction bases unmatched: 3. The CDR3 covers 15 residues.

The gene calls are TRBV9 and TRBJ2-1; D remains unclear. The CDR3 totals 12 residues. V lost 3 bases to trimming and J lost 5 bases, with 6 bases between them. Germline-derived CDR1 and CDR2 are SGDLS and YYNGEE. The CDR3 sequence is CASSGPNNEQFF. Written as DNA, the CDR3 is TGTGCCAGCAGCGGGCCGAACAATGAGCAGTTCTTC.

In this sample, this clone is medium-sized (0.01 to 0.1%). The chain has TRBV7-9 and TRBJ1-6; D remains unclear. The CDR3 loop spans 15 amino acids. V dropped 5 bases and J dropped 0 bases, with 8 bases sitting between them. CDR1 is SEHNR and CDR2 is FQNEAQ in the germline V gene (reference sequence). CDR3 nucleotide sequence: TGTGCCAGCAGCCCGGGGAGCTCCTATAATTCACCCCTCCACTTT. It encodes CASSPGSSYNSPLHF.

The rearrangement uses TRBV5-4 and TRBJ2-5; 7 nucleotides align to TRBD1. CDR3 size: 14 residues. Germline V gene sequence: CDR1 SGHNT, CDR2 YYREEE (reference sequence). J was trimmed by 2 bases and V by 2 bases; bases with no gene match: 3. CDR3 sequence reads: CASSFGQVQETQYF. Here the CDR3 DNA reads TGTGCCAGCAGCTTCGGACAGGTACAAGAGACCCAGTACTTC.

The chain joins TRBV27 to TRBJ1-2, with TRBD1 as a possible D gene (6 bases). The CDR3 spans 14 residues. V was pared by 5 bases and J by 4 bases, with 14 bases between. CDR1 is MNHEY, CDR2 SMNVEV, per germline (reference sequence). In DNA form, the CDR3 reads TGTGCCAGCAGTCTGGGGGGGCACGGCTATGGCTACACCTTC. It codes for CASSLGGHGYGYTF.

This clone appeared a single time. The chain is built from TRBV6-5 and TRBJ2-7; 11 bases are shared with TRBD1. The CDR3 covers 15 residues. V lost 2 bases and J lost 3; bases outside the gene matches: 3. The germline CDR1 and CDR2 sequences are MNHEY and SVGAGI. CDR3 sequence: CASSYGTGGIYEQYF. For the CDR3, the DNA is TGTGCCAGCAGTTACGGGACAGGGGGTATCTACGAGCAGTACTTC.

The chain has TRBV28 and TRBJ2-3; 8 nucleotides match TRBD1. This CDR3 region has 12 residues. V lost 4 bases and J lost 12; bases outside the gene matches: 6. Germline assignment: CDR1 MDHEN and CDR2 SYDVKM. Written as DNA, the CDR3 is TGTGCCAGCAGTTCCCTGGACAGGGATCAGTATTTT. Its protein product is CASSSLDRDQYF.

The chain combines TRBV6-5 with TRBJ2-7; D may be TRBD2 (7 bases). Trimming took off 2 bases at V and 2 bases at J, with 10 bases between the two ends. This CDR3 contains 14 residues. Germline-derived CDR1 and CDR2 are MNHEY and SVGAGI. The CDR3 sequence is CASSYTGGPYEQYF. The CDR3 DNA sequence: TGTGCCAGCAGTTACACGGGGGGCCCCTACGAGCAGTACTTC.

In its sample, this clone was seen once. V gene TRBV4-1 combines with J gene TRBJ2-5; 8 bases agree with TRBD2. Looked up from germline, CDR1 is MGHRA and CDR2 is YSYEKL. This CDR3 is 15 amino acids long. V gave up 3 bases and J gave up 1 base; unmatched junction bases: 4. The CDR3 region is CASSQLLAAQETQYF. For the CDR3, the DNA is TGCGCCAGCAGCCAGTTACTAGCGGCCCAAGAGACCCAGTACTTC.

The V and J genes are TRBV7-6 and TRBJ2-7; the match to TRBD1 covers 9 bases. Germline V lookup: CDR1 SGHVS, CDR2 FNYEAQ. The CDR3 is made up of 14 amino acids. Trimming at V came to 6 bases and at J to 5 bases, leaving 8 bases not matched to a gene. The CDR3 loop is CASSLDRGANEQYF. The CDR3 DNA reads as TGTGCCAGCAGTTTGGACAGGGGTGCTAACGAGCAGTACTTC.

The chain has TRBV5-1 and TRBJ2-6; D uncertain. The CDR3 length is 17 residues. Germline CDR1 reads SGHRS; CDR2 reads YFSETQ. V was pared by 0 bases and J by 0 bases, with 10 bases between. As DNA, the CDR3 is TGCGCCAGCAGCTTGGCATTCCTTCTCTCTGGGGCCAACGTCCTGACTTTC. Translating it yields CASSLAFLLSGANVLTF.

The V gene is TRBV4-1, the J gene TRBJ1-1, with D hard to call. Germline V gives CDR1 MGHRA, CDR2 YSYEKL. The CDR3 sequence is 12 residues long. Deletions cut 1 base from V and 11 bases from J, with 11 bases between. The CDR3 DNA reads TGCGCCAGCAGCCAAGGTGCGGACCCTGCTTTCTTT. It translates to CASSQGADPAFF.

The rearrangement joins TRBV7-9 to TRBJ2-7; TRBD2 might be the D (6 bases). The CDR3 contains 13 residues. V was shortened by 4 bases and J by 0 bases, with 7 bases between the two germline ends. Germline V gene data show CDR1 as SEHNR and CDR2 as FQNEAQ (reference sequence). In DNA form, the CDR3 reads TGTGCCAGCAGCTCCGGGAGCTCCTACGAGCAGTACTTC. Its protein product is CASSSGSSYEQYF.

This chain links TRBV7-2 with TRBJ2-3; TRBD1 aligns across 8 bases. The CDR3 sequence is 18 residues long. The trim removed 5 bases at V and 1 base at J, leaving 14 bases unmatched. From germline, CDR1 is SGHTA and CDR2 FQGNSA. CDR3 in amino acids: CASSQLGTGRLGTDTQYF. The CDR3 coding sequence is TGTGCCAGCAGCCAATTAGGGACAGGCCGGTTAGGCACAGATACGCAGTATTTT.

The V call is TRBV7-9, the J call TRBJ2-6; TRBD2 is a possible D gene (5 bases). Between the trimmed V and J ends, which lost 0 bases and 4 bases, there was a span of 7 bases. Germline lookup yields CDR1 SEHNR and CDR2 FQNEAQ (reference sequence). The CDR3 has 15 amino acids. DNA for the CDR3: TGTGCCAGCAGCTTAGCCGGGGAAGGGGCCAACGTCCTGACTTTC. Translated: CASSLAGEGANVLTF. The variable domain in full, completed from reference TRBV7-9 and TRBJ2-6, reads DTGVSQNPRHKITKRGQNVTFRCDPISEHNRLYWYRQTLGQGPEFLTYFQNEAQLEKSRLLSDRFSAERPKGSFSTLEIQRTEQGDSAMYLCASSLAGEGANVLTFGAGSRLTVL.

In DNA, the CDR3 is TGTGCCAGCACCGGGGGGGACAGGGGCGGCCACGAGCAGTACTTC. Its protein is CASTGGDRGGHEQYF. The chain joins TRBV7-9 to TRBJ2-7, with 10 bases that match TRBD1. The CDR3 extends over 15 amino acids. Trimming at V came to 7 bases and at J to 5 bases, leaving 11 bases not matched to a gene. Germline-derived CDR1 and CDR2 are SEHNR and FQNEAQ (reference sequence).

This chain's CDR3 is CATSIQRGYYEQYF. DNA of the CDR3: TGTGCCACCAGCATCCAGCGGGGCTACTACGAGCAGTACTTC. V gene TRBV15 combines with J gene TRBJ2-7; TRBD2 aligns across 7 bases. The CDR3 totals 14 residues. With 4 bases clipped from V and 3 bases from J, the junction kept 6 bases outside the gene matches. The germline V gene has CDR1 LNHNV and CDR2 YYDKDF (reference sequence).